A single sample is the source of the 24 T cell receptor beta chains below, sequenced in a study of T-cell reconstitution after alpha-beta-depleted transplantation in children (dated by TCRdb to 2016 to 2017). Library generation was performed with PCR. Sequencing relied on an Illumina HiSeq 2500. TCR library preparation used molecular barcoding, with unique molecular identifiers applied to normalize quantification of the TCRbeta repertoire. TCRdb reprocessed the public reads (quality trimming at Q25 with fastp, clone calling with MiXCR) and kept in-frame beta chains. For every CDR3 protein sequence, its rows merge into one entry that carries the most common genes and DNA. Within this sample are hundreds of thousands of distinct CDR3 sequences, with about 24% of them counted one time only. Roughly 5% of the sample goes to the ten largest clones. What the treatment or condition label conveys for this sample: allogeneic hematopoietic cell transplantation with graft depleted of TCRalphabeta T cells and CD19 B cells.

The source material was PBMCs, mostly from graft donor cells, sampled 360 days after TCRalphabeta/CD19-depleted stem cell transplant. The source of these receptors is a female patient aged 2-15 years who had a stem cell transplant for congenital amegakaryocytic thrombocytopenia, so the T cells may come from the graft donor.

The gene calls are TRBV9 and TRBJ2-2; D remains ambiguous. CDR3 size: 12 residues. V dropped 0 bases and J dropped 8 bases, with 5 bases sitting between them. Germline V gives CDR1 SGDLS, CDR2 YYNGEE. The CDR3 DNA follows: TGTGCCAGCAGCGTAGAGACAGGGGAGCTGTTTTTT. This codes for CASSVETGELFF. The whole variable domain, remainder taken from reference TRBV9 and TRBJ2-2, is DSGVTQTPKHLITATGQRVTLRCSPRSGDLSVYWYQQSLDQGLQFLIQYYNGEERAKGNILERFSAQQFPDLHSELNLSSLELGDSALYFCASSVETGELFFGEGSRLTVL.

The CDR3 DNA is TGTGCCAGCAGTTTACGGCAGGGGAATGAGCAGTTCTTC. Its translation is CASSLRQGNEQFF. This rearrangement joins TRBV12-3 or TRBV12-4 to TRBJ2-1, with D tentatively TRBD1 (6 bases). Trimming took 2 bases from V and 7 from J, leaving 9 bases between them. There are 13 residues in the CDR3.

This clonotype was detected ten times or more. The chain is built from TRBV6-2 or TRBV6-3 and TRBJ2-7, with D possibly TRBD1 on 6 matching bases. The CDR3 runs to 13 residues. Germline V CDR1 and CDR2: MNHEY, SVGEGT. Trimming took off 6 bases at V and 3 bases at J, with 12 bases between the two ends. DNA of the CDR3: TGTGCCAGCAGCGAAGGGGGAAACTACGAGCAGTACTTC. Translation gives CASSEGGNYEQYF.

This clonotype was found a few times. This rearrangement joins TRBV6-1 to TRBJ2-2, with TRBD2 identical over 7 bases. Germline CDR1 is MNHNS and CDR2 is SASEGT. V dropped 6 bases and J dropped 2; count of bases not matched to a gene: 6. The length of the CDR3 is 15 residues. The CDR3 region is CASRRAGINTGELFF. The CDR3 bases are TGTGCCAGCAGACGAGCGGGAATAAACACCGGGGAGCTGTTTTTT.

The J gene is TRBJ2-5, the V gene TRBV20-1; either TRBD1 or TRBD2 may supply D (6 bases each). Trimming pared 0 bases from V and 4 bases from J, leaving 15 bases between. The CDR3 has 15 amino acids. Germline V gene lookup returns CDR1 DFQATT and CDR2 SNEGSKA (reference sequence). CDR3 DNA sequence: TGCAGTGCTAGAGATCCCGGGGGCGGAAGAGAGACCCAGTACTTC. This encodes CSARDPGGGRETQYF.

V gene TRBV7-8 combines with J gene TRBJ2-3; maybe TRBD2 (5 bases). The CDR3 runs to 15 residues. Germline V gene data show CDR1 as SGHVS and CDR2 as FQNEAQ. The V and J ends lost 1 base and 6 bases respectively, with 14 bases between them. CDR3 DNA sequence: TGTGCCAGCAGCTTAGGGTCCGACTATTTTGATACGCAGTATTTT. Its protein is CASSLGSDYFDTQYF.

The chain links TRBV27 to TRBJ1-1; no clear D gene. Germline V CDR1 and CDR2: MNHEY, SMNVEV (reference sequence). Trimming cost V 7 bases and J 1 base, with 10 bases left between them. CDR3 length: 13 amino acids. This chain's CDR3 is CASTKWGNTEAFF. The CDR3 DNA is TGTGCCAGCACCAAATGGGGGAACACTGAAGCTTTCTTT.

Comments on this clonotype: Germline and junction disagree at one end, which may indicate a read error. The CDR3 here is CASSAPSHNEQFF. CDR3 sequence (DNA): TGTGCCAGCAGCGCGCCCTCCCACAATGAGCAGTTCTTC. This chain links TRBV9 with TRBJ2-1; D is unresolved. This CDR3 is 13 amino acids long. The germline CDR1 and CDR2 sequences are SGDLS and YYNGEE.

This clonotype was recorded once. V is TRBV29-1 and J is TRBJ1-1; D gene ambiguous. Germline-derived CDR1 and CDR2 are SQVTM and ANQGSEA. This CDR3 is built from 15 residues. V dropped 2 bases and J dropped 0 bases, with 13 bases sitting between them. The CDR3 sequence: CSVERWADLNTEAFF. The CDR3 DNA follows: TGCAGCGTTGAAAGGTGGGCGGATTTGAACACTGAAGCTTTCTTT.

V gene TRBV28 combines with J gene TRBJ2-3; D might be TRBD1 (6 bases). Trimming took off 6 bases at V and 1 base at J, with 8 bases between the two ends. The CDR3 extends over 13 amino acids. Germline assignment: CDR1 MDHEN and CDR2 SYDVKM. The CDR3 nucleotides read TGTGCCAGCAGCTGGACAGGCACAGATACGCAGTATTTT. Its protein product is CASSWTGTDTQYF. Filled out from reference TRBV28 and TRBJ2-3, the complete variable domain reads DVKVTQSSRYLVKRTGEKVFLECVQDMDHENMFWYRQDPGLGLRLIYFSYDVKMKEKGDIPEGYSVSREKKERFSLILESASTNQTSMYLCASSWTGTDTQYFGPGTRLTVL.

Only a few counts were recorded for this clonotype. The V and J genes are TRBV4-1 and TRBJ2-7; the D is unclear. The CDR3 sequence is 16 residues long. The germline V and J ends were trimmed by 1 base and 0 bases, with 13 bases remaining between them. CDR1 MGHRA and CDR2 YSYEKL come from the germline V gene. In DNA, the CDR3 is TGCGCCAGCAGCCAAGCGATGGGGTATCGCTCCTACGAGCAGTACTTC. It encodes CASSQAMGYRSYEQYF.

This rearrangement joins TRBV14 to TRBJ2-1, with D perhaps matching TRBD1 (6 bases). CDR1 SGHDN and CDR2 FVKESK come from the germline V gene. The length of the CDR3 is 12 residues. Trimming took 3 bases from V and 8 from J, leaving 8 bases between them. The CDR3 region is CASSHGQHEQFF. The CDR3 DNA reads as TGTGCCAGCAGCCACGGACAGCATGAGCAGTTCTTC.

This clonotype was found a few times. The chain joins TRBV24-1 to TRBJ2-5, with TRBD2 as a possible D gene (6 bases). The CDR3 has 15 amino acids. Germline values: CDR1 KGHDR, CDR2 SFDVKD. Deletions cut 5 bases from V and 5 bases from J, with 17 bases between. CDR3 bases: TGTGCCACCAGTGGCGGGACTCGCGTAATGGAGACCCAGTACTTC. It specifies CATSGGTRVMETQYF.

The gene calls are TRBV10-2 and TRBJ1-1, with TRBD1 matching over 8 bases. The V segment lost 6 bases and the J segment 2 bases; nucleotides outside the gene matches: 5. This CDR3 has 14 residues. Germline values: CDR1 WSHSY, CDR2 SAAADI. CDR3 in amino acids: CASSRTGFNTEAFF. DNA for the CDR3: TGCGCCAGCAGCAGGACAGGGTTTAACACTGAAGCTTTCTTT.

The CDR3 protein is CASSWTSLETQYF. CDR3 sequence (DNA): TGTGCCAGCAGCTGGACTAGCTTAGAGACCCAGTACTTC. The chain joins TRBV7-7 to TRBJ2-5, with TRBD2 matching over 8 bases. The germline gives CDR1 SSHAT, CDR2 FNYEAQ (reference sequence). V trimming: 4 bases; J trimming: 4 bases; junction bases outside the gene matches: 2. The CDR3 runs to 13 residues.

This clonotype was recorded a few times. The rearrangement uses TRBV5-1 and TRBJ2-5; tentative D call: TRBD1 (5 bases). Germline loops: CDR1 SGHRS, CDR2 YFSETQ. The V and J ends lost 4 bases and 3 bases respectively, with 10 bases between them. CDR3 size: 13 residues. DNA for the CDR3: TGCGCCAGCAGCATAGGGGCGGAAGAGACCCAGTACTTC. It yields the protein CASSIGAEETQYF. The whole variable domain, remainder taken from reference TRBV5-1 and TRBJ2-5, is KAGVTQTPRYLIKTRGQQVTLSCSPISGHRSVSWYQQTPGQGLQFLFEYFSETQRNKGNFPGRFSGRQFSNSRSEMNVSTLELGDSALYLCASSIGAEETQYFGPGTRLLVL.

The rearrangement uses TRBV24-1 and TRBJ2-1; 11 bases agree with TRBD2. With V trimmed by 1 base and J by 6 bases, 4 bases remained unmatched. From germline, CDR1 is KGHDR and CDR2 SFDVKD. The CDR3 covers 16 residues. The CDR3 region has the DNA TGTGCCACCAGTGATTTTAGACTAGCGGGACCCAATGAGCAGTTCTTC. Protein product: CATSDFRLAGPNEQFF.

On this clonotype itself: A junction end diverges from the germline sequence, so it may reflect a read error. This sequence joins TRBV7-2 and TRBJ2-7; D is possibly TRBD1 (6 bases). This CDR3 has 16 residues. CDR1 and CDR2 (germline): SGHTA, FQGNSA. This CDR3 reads CASSPTGTSSSYELYF. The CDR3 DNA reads TGTGCCAGCAGCCCCACCGGGACATCGAGCTCCTACGAGCTGTACTTC.

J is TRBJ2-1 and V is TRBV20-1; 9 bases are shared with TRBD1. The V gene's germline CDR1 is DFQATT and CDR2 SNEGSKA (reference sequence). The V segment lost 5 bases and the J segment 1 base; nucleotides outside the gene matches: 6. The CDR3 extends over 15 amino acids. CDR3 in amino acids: CSALTGGESYNEQFF. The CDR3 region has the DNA TGCAGTGCTCTTACAGGGGGCGAATCCTACAATGAGCAGTTCTTC.

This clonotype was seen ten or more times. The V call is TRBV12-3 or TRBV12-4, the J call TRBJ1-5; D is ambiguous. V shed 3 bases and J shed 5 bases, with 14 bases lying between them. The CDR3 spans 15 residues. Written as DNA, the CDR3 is TGTGCCAGCAGTTTCAGGCAGGAGGGTTATCAGCCCCAGCATTTT. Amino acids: CASSFRQEGYQPQHF.

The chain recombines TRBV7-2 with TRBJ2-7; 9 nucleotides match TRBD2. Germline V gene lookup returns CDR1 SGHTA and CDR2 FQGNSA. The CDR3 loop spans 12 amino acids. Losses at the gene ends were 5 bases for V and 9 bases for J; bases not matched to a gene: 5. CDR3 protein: CASSPGTSRQYF. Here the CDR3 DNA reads TGTGCCAGCAGCCCCGGGACTAGCCGGCAGTACTTC.

The CDR3 nucleotides read TGTGCCAGCAGCCTAAGCCGGGGCTCAGATACGCAGTATTTT. Its translation: CASSLSRGSDTQYF. The V and J genes are TRBV7-7 and TRBJ2-3, with D perhaps assigned TRBD1 or TRBD2 (5 bases each). This CDR3 is 14 amino acids long. CDR1 and CDR2 (germline): SSHAT, FNYEAQ (reference sequence). V dropped 5 bases and J dropped 4 bases, with 13 bases sitting between them.

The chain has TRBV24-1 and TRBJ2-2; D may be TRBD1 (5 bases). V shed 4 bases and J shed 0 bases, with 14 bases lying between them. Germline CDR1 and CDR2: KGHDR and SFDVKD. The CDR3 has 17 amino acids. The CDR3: CATSDPGQSPNTGELFF. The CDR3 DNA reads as TGTGCCACCAGTGACCCCGGACAATCACCGAACACCGGGGAGCTGTTTTTT.

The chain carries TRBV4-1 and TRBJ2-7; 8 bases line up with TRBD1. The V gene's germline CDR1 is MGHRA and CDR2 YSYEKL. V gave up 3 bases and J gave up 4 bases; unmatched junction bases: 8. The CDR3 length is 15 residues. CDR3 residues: CASSHQTGDPYEQYF. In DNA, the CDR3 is TGCGCCAGCAGCCACCAGACAGGGGACCCGTACGAGCAGTACTTC.